This note documents a single TCR beta chain sequence. Its target is unknown. The CDR3 runs 15 residues. The germline gives CDR1 SGHVS, CDR2 FNYEAQ. Germline trimming cut 5 bases from V and 7 bases from J; bases unmatched to any gene: 7. Produced via immunoSEQ multiplex PCR; TCRdb's table is partial and in-frame only. This sample carries tens of thousands of clones, 95% to 96% of them seen once, and the ten largest clones take 0.37%. This sample stems from a study of Tregs in tolerant kidney transplant recipients. Across the study: A 3-day belatacept mixed lymphocyte reaction, sometimes plus 5-day graft donor restimulation, preceded CD4+CD25+CD127- sorting. Antibodies separated recipient from donor cells.

Study findings and constraints: Biological reproducibility was not directly addressed, but technical replication error appeared minimal. The small number of patients limits these findings pending further validation.

The sequence was obtained from a human donor in good health. The sequencing input was Tregs from blood cultured with allogeneic cells. The genes are TRBV7-6 and TRBJ2-1; 11 nucleotides match TRBD1. CDR3 region: CASSPGQGGINEQFF. The CDR3 nucleotides are TGTGCCAGCAGCCCGGGACAGGGGGGGATAAATGAGCAGTTCTTC.